These T cell receptor beta chains were read from a single sample in a study of T cell changes during pregnancy in multiple sclerosis. The data were produced by immunoSEQ multiplex PCR, yet TCRdb's version contains in-frame clones alone and is incomplete. The table lists 55,000 to 85,000 clones, roughly 92% of them singletons, with approximately 2% in the top ten. The starting material was peripheral blood, obtained in the second trimester of pregnancy. The receptors here all came from a female donor with multiple sclerosis, enrolled in a pregnancy study. The CDR3 runs from the conserved cysteine through the conserved F or W. D genes are given only for firm matches. Size values are once, few and many counts, or a class for expanded clones, and some rows have none.

j_gene: TRBJ1-1; abundance: once; d_gene: -; v_gene: TRBV5-1; CDR3aa: CASSSGKNTEAFF; CDR3nt: TGCGCCAGCAGCTCCGGGAAGAACACTGAAGCTTTCTTT
j_gene: TRBJ1-1; abundance: -; d_gene: TRBD1; v_gene: TRBV7-8; CDR3aa: CASSLRTGGRNTEAFF; CDR3nt: TGTGCCAGCAGCCTAAGGACAGGGGGCCGGAACACTGAAGCTTTCTTT
j_gene: TRBJ2-7; abundance: -; d_gene: -; v_gene: TRBV7-2; CDR3aa: CASSFPSSEQYF; CDR3nt: TGTGCCAGCAGCTTCCCTAGCTCCGAGCAGTACTTC
j_gene: TRBJ1-1; abundance: -; d_gene: -; v_gene: TRBV10-3; CDR3aa: CAISDDSRYTEAFF; CDR3nt: TGTGCCATCAGTGACGACAGTAGGTACACTGAAGCTTTCTTT
j_gene: TRBJ2-1; abundance: -; d_gene: -; v_gene: TRBV6-4; CDR3aa: CASSDRRDKQFF; CDR3nt: TGTGCCAGCAGTGACCGCAGGGACAAGCAGTTCTTC
j_gene: TRBJ1-6; abundance: -; d_gene: -; v_gene: TRBV7-8; CDR3aa: CASSPEGRPNSPLHF; CDR3nt: TGTGCCAGCAGCCCCGAGGGCAGGCCTAATTCACCCCTCCACTTT
j_gene: TRBJ1-2; abundance: -; d_gene: -; v_gene: TRBV27; CDR3aa: CASSLLPKDSYGYTF; CDR3nt: TGTGCCAGCAGTTTGCTCCCCAAGGACAGCTATGGCTACACCTTC
j_gene: TRBJ1-2; abundance: -; d_gene: -; v_gene: TRBV13; CDR3aa: CASSLTGKLGYGYTF; CDR3nt: TGTGCCAGCAGCTTAACAGGGAAACTCGGCTATGGCTACACCTTC
j_gene: TRBJ2-2; abundance: -; d_gene: TRBD2; v_gene: TRBV19; CDR3aa: CASSIGGGSGGRKTGELFF; CDR3nt: TGTGCCAGTAGTATAGGGGGTGGGAGCGGGGGAAGAAAAACCGGGGAGCTGTTTTTT
j_gene: TRBJ2-7; abundance: -; d_gene: -; v_gene: TRBV5-6; CDR3aa: CAAGVRGSSYEQYF; CDR3nt: TGTGCCGCTGGAGTAAGGGGCAGCTCCTACGAGCAGTACTTC
j_gene: TRBJ2-1; abundance: -; d_gene: -; v_gene: TRBV5-8; CDR3aa: CASSLAGGPSSEQFF; CDR3nt: TGTGCCAGCAGCTTGGCCGGGGGGCCGTCATCCGAGCAGTTCTTC
j_gene: TRBJ2-5; abundance: -; d_gene: -; v_gene: TRBV5-6; CDR3aa: CASSLMHTHFGQETQYF; CDR3nt: TGTGCCAGCAGCTTGATGCACACCCATTTTGGTCAGGAGACCCAGTACTTC
j_gene: TRBJ2-3; abundance: -; d_gene: -; v_gene: TRBV5-8; CDR3aa: CASSSGVSTDTQYF; CDR3nt: TGTGCCAGCAGCTCCGGGGTTAGCACAGATACGCAGTATTTT
j_gene: TRBJ1-5; abundance: -; d_gene: TRBD1; v_gene: TRBV9; CDR3aa: CASSRTGEGQPQHF; CDR3nt: TGTGCCAGCAGCAGGACAGGGGAAGGTCAGCCCCAGCATTTT
j_gene: TRBJ1-4; abundance: -; d_gene: -; v_gene: TRBV27; CDR3aa: CASRRSNYNEKLFF; CDR3nt: TGTGCCAGCAGGAGGAGCAATTATAATGAAAAACTGTTTTTT
j_gene: TRBJ2-5; abundance: once; d_gene: -; v_gene: TRBV7-4; CDR3aa: CASSLGTAADKETQYF; CDR3nt: TGTGCCAGCAGCTTAGGTACAGCGGCAGACAAAGAGACCCAGTACTTC
j_gene: TRBJ1-3; abundance: -; d_gene: TRBD1; v_gene: TRBV6-5; CDR3aa: CASSRDRGQGNTIYF; CDR3nt: TGTGCCAGCAGTCGAGACAGGGGGCAGGGAAACACCATATATTTT
j_gene: TRBJ1-2; abundance: once; d_gene: -; v_gene: TRBV9; CDR3aa: CASTPLRDYGYTF; CDR3nt: TGTGCCAGCACCCCACTCAGGGACTATGGCTACACCTTC
j_gene: TRBJ2-1; abundance: -; d_gene: TRBD1; v_gene: TRBV19; CDR3aa: CASSPGTGGNEQFF; CDR3nt: TGTGCCAGTAGTCCCGGGACAGGGGGCAATGAGCAGTTCTTC
j_gene: TRBJ1-1; abundance: -; d_gene: -; v_gene: TRBV7-2; CDR3aa: CASSRRGGNANTEAFF; CDR3nt: TGTGCCAGCAGCCGGAGAGGAGGCAATGCGAACACTGAAGCTTTCTTT
j_gene: TRBJ2-2; abundance: once; d_gene: -; v_gene: TRBV7-2; CDR3aa: CASSLGAGNTGELFF; CDR3nt: TGTGCCAGCAGCTTAGGAGCGGGGAACACCGGGGAGCTGTTTTTT
j_gene: TRBJ2-1; abundance: -; d_gene: TRBD2; v_gene: TRBV5-1; CDR3aa: CASSLVGLAGGPGNEQFF; CDR3nt: TGCGCCAGCAGCTTGGTAGGACTAGCGGGAGGGCCTGGTAATGAGCAGTTCTTC
j_gene: TRBJ2-7; abundance: -; d_gene: TRBD2; v_gene: TRBV9; CDR3aa: CASSVGAGGVSSYEQYF; CDR3nt: TGTGCCAGCAGCGTAGGAGCGGGGGGAGTTAGCTCCTACGAGCAGTACTTC
j_gene: TRBJ2-5; abundance: once; d_gene: TRBD1; v_gene: TRBV5-1; CDR3aa: CASSVGQGVRETQYF; CDR3nt: TGCGCCAGCAGCGTGGGACAGGGGGTCCGGGAGACCCAGTACTTC
j_gene: TRBJ2-7; abundance: -; d_gene: -; v_gene: TRBV11-2; CDR3aa: CASSPTGLADYEQYF; CDR3nt: TGTGCCAGCAGCCCCACAGGATTGGCCGACTACGAGCAGTACTTC
j_gene: TRBJ1-3; abundance: -; d_gene: TRBD1; v_gene: TRBV28; CDR3aa: CASSPQDRVYRNTIYF; CDR3nt: TGTGCCAGCAGTCCCCAGGACAGGGTCTATAGAAACACCATATATTTT
j_gene: TRBJ1-2; abundance: once; d_gene: -; v_gene: TRBV6-5; CDR3aa: CASSYSSGPNYGYTF; CDR3nt: TGTGCCAGCAGTTACTCTTCAGGTCCTAACTATGGCTACACCTTC
j_gene: TRBJ1-2; abundance: -; d_gene: TRBD1; v_gene: TRBV6-6; CDR3aa: CASSYTGTGHYGYTF; CDR3nt: TGTGCCAGCAGTTACACCGGGACAGGGCACTATGGCTACACCTTC
j_gene: TRBJ2-1; abundance: -; d_gene: -; v_gene: TRBV2; CDR3aa: CASKDGELLGHEQFF; CDR3nt: TGTGCCAGCAAGGACGGGGAGCTTCTAGGCCATGAGCAGTTCTTC
j_gene: TRBJ1-2; abundance: -; d_gene: -; v_gene: TRBV5-3; CDR3aa: CARSLGEGGSYGYTF; CDR3nt: TGTGCCAGAAGCTTGGGGGAGGGTGGCTCCTATGGCTACACCTTC